The rows below give T cell receptor beta chains drawn from one sample of a study of OX40 agonist ivuxolimab in advanced cancers. Clones were sequenced by immunoSEQ multiplex PCR, and TCRdb holds only the in-frame ones, with some missing. The table shows 90,000 to 100,000 clones, with 70% to 90% occurring only once. The sequencing used CD4+ or CD8+ T cells sorted from blood, collected in a trial of the OX40 agonist ivuxolimab. These receptors originate from an adult with an advanced solid tumor such as melanoma, head and neck, liver or kidney cancer. CDR3s include the opening cysteine and the closing phenylalanine or tryptophan. D genes are given only for firm matches. Some rows mark clone size as missing; the rest say once, few, many or name a class of expanded clone.

V gene: TRBV29-1; D gene: TRBD1; clone size: once; J gene: TRBJ1-5; CDR3 DNA: TGCAGCGTTGCTCAGGGGACAGGGGGATCTAGCAATCAGCCCCAGCATTTT; CDR3 protein: CSVAQGTGGSSNQPQHF
V gene: TRBV28; D gene: -; clone size: -; J gene: TRBJ2-1; CDR3 DNA: TGTGCCAGCAGTCCCCGGGACTGGCACAATGAGCAGTTCTTC; CDR3 protein: CASSPRDWHNEQFF
V gene: TRBV5-1; D gene: TRBD2; clone size: once; J gene: TRBJ2-7; CDR3 DNA: TGCGCCAGCAGCCCAGGGACTAGCGGGAGGACGGTTTCCTACGAGCAGTACTTC; CDR3 protein: CASSPGTSGRTVSYEQYF
V gene: TRBV18; D gene: -; clone size: -; J gene: TRBJ1-4; CDR3 DNA: TGTGCCAGCTCACCACGGGATAATGAAAAACTGTTTTTT; CDR3 protein: CASSPRDNEKLFF
V gene: TRBV5-6; D gene: -; clone size: -; J gene: TRBJ1-2; CDR3 DNA: TGTGCCAGCAGCCGAAGGTCCGGGAATGGCTACACCTTC; CDR3 protein: CASSRRSGNGYTF
V gene: TRBV5-1; D gene: -; clone size: once; J gene: TRBJ2-7; CDR3 DNA: TGCGCCAGCAGCTTGGCAGGCCGGTCCAAGCAGTACTTC; CDR3 protein: CASSLAGRSKQYF
V gene: TRBV4-1; D gene: TRBD1; clone size: -; J gene: TRBJ1-1; CDR3 DNA: TGCGCCAGCAGCCAAGATTCAGGGGGCGACACTGAAGCTTTCTTT; CDR3 protein: CASSQDSGGDTEAFF
V gene: TRBV19; D gene: TRBD1; clone size: -; J gene: TRBJ1-1; CDR3 DNA: TGTGCCAGTAGTCAGGGGGCCTCCACTGAAGCTTTCTTT; CDR3 protein: CASSQGASTEAFF
V gene: TRBV7-9; D gene: TRBD1; clone size: -; J gene: TRBJ1-1; CDR3 DNA: TGTGCCAGCAGCCAAAGGACAGGGGGGGTCACTGAAGCTTTCTTT; CDR3 protein: CASSQRTGGVTEAFF
V gene: TRBV9; D gene: -; clone size: -; J gene: TRBJ2-5; CDR3 DNA: TGTGCCAGCAGCGTAAGGGGGGAACAGGAGACCCAGTACTTC; CDR3 protein: CASSVRGEQETQYF
V gene: TRBV11-2; D gene: -; clone size: -; J gene: TRBJ1-2; CDR3 DNA: TGTGCCAGCAGCTTGGGCAGAAACTATGGCTACACCTTC; CDR3 protein: CASSLGRNYGYTF
V gene: TRBV7-3; D gene: TRBD1; clone size: -; J gene: TRBJ2-3; CDR3 DNA: TGTGCCAGCAGCTTATCCCCGGGGACAGGGGCCACAGATACGCAGTATTTT; CDR3 protein: CASSLSPGTGATDTQYF
V gene: TRBV9; D gene: TRBD2; clone size: -; J gene: TRBJ2-1; CDR3 DNA: TGTGCCAGCAGCGTAGCTCCAGCGGGAGGAAATGAGCAGTTCTTC; CDR3 protein: CASSVAPAGGNEQFF
V gene: TRBV7-8; D gene: -; clone size: few; J gene: TRBJ1-1; CDR3 DNA: TGTGCCAGCAGCGTGCAGCCGAACACTGAAGCTTTCTTT; CDR3 protein: CASSVQPNTEAFF
V gene: TRBV19; D gene: TRBD2; clone size: -; J gene: TRBJ2-1; CDR3 DNA: TGTGCCAGTAGTCGGACTAGCGGCCCCTACAATGAGCAGTTCTTC; CDR3 protein: CASSRTSGPYNEQFF
V gene: TRBV19; D gene: -; clone size: -; J gene: TRBJ2-2; CDR3 DNA: TGTGCCAGTGCAAAAAGGTGGGAGAACACCGGGGAGCTGTTTTTT; CDR3 protein: CASAKRWENTGELFF
V gene: TRBV27; D gene: TRBD2; clone size: once; J gene: TRBJ2-2; CDR3 DNA: TGTGCCAGCAGTCTAACTGGACTAGCGGGAGGGCCTCGGACCGGGGAGCTGTTTTTT; CDR3 protein: CASSLTGLAGGPRTGELFF